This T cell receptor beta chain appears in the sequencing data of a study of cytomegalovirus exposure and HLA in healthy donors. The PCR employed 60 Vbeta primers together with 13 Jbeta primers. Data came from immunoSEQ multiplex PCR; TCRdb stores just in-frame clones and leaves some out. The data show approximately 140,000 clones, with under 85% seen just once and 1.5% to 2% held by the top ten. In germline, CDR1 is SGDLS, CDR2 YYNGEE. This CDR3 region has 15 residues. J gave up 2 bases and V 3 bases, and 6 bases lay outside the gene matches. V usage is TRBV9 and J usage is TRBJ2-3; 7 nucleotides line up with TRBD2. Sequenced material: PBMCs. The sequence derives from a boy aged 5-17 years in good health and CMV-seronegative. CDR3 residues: CASSAWDYNTDTQYF. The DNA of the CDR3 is TGTGCCAGCAGCGCTTGGGACTACAACACAGATACGCAGTATTTT.